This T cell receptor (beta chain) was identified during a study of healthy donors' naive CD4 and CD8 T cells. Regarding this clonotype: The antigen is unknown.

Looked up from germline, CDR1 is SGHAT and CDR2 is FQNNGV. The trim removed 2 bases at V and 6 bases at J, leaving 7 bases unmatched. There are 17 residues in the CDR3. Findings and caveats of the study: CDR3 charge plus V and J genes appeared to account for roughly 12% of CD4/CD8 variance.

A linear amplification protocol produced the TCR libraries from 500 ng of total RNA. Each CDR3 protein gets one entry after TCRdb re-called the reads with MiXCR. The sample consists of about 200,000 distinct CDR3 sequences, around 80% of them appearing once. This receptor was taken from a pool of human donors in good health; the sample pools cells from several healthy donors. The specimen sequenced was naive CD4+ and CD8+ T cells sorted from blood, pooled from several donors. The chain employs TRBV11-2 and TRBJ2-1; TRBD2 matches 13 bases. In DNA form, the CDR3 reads TGTGCCAGCAGCTTAAGTACTAGCGGGAGGGCCCGCAATGAGCAGTTCTTC. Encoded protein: CASSLSTSGRARNEQFF.